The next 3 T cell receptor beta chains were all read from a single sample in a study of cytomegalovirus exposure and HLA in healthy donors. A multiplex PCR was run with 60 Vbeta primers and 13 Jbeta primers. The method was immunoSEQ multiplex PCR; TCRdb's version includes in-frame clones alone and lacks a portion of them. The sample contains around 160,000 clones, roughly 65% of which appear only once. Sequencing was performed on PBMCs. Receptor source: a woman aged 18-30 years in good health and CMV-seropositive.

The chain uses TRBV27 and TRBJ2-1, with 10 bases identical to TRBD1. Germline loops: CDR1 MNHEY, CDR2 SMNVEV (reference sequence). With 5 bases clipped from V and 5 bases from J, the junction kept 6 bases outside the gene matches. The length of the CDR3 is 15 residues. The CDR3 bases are TGTGCCAGCAGTCTCGGGACAGGGGAGGACAATGAGCAGTTCTTC. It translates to CASSLGTGEDNEQFF.

This CDR3 reads CASSLEDRGEAFF. CDR3 coding DNA: TGCGCCAGCAGCTTAGAGGACAGGGGGGAAGCTTTCTTT. The chain uses TRBV5-1 and TRBJ1-1; 10 nucleotides match TRBD1. The trim removed 2 bases at V and 8 bases at J, leaving 3 bases unmatched. From germline, CDR1 is SGHRS and CDR2 YFSETQ. The CDR3 sequence is 13 residues long.

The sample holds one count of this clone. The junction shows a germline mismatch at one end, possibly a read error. The chain's CDR3 is CASSIQGAGQRQHF. The CDR3 nucleotides read TGTGCCAGCAGTATACAGGGGGCGGGTCAGCGCCAGCATTTT. J is TRBJ1-5 and V is TRBV27; 9 positions match TRBD1. The CDR3 runs 14 residues. Germline CDR1 MNHEY, CDR2 SMNVEV (reference sequence).